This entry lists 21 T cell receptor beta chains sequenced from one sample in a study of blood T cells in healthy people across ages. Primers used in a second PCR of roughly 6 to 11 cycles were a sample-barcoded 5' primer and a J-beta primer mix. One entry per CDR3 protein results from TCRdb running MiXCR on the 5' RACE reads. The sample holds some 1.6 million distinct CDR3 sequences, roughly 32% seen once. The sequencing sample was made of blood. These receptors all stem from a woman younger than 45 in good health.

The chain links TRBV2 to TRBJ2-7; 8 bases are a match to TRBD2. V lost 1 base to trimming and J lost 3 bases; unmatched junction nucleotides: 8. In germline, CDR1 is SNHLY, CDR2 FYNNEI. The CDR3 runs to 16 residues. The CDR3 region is CASSEVAGRSIYEQYF. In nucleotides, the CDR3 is TGTGCCAGCAGTGAAGTAGCGGGACGGAGTATCTACGAGCAGTACTTC.

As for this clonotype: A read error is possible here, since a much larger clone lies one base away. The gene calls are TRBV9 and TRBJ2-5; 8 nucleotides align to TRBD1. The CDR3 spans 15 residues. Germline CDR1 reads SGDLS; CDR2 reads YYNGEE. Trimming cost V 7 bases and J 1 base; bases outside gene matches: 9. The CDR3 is CASGPRTGFQETQYF. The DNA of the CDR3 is TGTGCCAGCGGCCCCCGGACAGGGTTCCAAGAGACCCAGTACTTC.

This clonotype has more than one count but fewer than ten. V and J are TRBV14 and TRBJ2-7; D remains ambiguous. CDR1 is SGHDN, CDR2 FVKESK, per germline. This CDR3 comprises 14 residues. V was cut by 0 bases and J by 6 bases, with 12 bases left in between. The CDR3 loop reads CASSQERQIGEQYF. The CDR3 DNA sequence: TGTGCCAGCAGCCAAGAACGGCAAATTGGCGAGCAGTACTTC.

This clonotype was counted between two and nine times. The CDR3 spells CSVEEGVGQPQHF. CDR3 bases: TGCAGCGTTGAAGAAGGGGTGGGGCAGCCCCAGCATTTT. V gene TRBV29-1 combines with J gene TRBJ1-5; D possibly corresponds to TRBD1 (5 bases). The length of the CDR3 is 13 residues. Germline CDR1 is SQVTM and CDR2 is ANQGSEA. V shed 0 bases and J shed 7 bases, with 10 bases lying between them.

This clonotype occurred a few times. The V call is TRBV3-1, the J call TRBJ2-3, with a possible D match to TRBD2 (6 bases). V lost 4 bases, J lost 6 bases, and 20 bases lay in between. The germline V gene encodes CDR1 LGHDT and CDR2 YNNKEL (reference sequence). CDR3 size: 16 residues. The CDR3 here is CASSPRGTYLSDTQYF. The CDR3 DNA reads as TGTGCCAGCAGCCCTCGCGGGACTTATCTGTCGGATACGCAGTATTTT.

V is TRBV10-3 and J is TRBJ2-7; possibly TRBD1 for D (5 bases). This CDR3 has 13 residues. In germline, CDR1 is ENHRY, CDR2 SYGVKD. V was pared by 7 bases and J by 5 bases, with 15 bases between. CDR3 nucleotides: TGTGCCATCACGAAGGGGCGGACGCACGAGCAGTACTTC. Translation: CAITKGRTHEQYF.

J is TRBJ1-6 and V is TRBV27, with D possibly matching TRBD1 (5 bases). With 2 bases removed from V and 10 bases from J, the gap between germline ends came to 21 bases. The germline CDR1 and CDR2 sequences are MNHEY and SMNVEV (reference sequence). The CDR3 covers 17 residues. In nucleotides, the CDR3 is TGTGCCAGCAGTTTACGGCCAATGGAAGGGGTGGGATCACCCCTCCACTTT. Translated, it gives CASSLRPMEGVGSPLHF.

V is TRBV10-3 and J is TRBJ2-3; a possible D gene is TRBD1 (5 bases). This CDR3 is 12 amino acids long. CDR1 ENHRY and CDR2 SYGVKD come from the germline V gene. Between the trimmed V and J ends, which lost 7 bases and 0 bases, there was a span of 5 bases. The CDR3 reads CAIKGSTDTQYF. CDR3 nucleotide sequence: TGTGCCATCAAGGGGAGCACAGATACGCAGTATTTT.

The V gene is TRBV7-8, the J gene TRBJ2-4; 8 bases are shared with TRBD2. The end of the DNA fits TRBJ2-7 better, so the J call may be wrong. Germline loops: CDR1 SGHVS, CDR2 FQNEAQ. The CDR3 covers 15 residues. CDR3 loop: CASSLQGLGSHEQYF. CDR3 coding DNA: TGTGCCAGCAGCTTACAGGGACTAGGGTCCCACGAGCAGTACTTC.

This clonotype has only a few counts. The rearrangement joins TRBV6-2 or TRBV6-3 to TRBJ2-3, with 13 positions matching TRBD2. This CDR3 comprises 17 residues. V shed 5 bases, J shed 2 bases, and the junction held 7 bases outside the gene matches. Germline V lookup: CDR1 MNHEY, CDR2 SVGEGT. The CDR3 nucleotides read TGTGCCAGCAGTCCCAGGACTAGCGGGAGCTTCACAGATACGCAGTATTTT. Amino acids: CASSPRTSGSFTDTQYF.

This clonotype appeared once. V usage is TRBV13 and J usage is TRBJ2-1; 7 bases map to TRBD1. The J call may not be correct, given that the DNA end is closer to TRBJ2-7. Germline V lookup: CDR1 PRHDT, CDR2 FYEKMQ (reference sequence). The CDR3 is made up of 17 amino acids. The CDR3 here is CASAAQRTGSSYNEQYF. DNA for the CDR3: TGTGCCAGTGCTGCTCAAAGGACAGGCAGCTCCTACAATGAGCAGTACTTC.

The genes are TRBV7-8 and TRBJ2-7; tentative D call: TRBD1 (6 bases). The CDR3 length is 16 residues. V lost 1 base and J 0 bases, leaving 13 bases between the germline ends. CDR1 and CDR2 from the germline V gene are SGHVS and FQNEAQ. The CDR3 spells CASSLVGGPTSYEQYF. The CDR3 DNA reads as TGTGCCAGCAGCTTAGTTGGGGGCCCGACCTCCTACGAGCAGTACTTC.

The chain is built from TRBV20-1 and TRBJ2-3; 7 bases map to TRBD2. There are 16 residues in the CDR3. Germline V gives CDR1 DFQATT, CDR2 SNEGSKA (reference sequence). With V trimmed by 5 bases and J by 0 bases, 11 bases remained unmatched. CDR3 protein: CSARWPSGTSTDTQYF. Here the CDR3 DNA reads TGCAGTGCTCGCTGGCCAAGCGGGACTAGCACAGATACGCAGTATTTT.

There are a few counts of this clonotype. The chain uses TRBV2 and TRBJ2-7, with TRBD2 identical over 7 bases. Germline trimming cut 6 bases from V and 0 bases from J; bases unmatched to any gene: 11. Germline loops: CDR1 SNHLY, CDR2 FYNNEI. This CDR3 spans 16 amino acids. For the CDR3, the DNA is TGTGCCAGCAGCGACCCTTTCGGGAGGAGCTCCTACGAGCAGTACTTC. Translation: CASSDPFGRSSYEQYF. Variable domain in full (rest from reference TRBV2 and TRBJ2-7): EPEVTQTPSHQVTQMGQEVILRCVPISNHLYFYWYRQILGQKVEFLVSFYNNEISEKSEIFDDQFSVERPDGSNFTLKIRSTKLEDSAMYFCASSDPFGRSSYEQYFGPGTRLTVT.

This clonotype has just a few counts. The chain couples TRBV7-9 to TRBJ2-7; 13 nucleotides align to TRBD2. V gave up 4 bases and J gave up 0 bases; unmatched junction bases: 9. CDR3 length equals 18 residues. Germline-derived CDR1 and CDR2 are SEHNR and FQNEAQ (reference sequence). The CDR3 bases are TGTGCCAGCAGCTCCAGGACTAGCGGGGGCCCAAGCTCCTACGAGCAGTACTTC. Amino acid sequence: CASSSRTSGGPSSYEQYF.

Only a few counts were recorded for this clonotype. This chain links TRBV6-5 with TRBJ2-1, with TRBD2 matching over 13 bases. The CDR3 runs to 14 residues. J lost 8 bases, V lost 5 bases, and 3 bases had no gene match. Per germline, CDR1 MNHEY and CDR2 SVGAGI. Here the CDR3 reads CASSTSGGAYEQFF. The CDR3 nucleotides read TGTGCCAGCAGTACTAGCGGGGGGGCCTATGAGCAGTTCTTC.

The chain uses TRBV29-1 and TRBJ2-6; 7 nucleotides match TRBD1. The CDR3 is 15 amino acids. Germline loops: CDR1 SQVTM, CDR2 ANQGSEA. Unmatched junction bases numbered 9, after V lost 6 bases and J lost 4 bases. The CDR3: CSVGDTGVGANVLTF. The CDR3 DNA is TGCAGCGTAGGCGACACAGGGGTCGGGGCCAACGTCCTGACTTTC.

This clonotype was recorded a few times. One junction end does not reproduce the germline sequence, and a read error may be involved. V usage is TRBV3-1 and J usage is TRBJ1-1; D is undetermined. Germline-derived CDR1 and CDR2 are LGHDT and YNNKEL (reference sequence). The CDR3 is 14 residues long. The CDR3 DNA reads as TGTGCCAGCTCTTATAATTCTTTGAACGCTGAAGCTTTCTTT. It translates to CASSYNSLNAEAFF.

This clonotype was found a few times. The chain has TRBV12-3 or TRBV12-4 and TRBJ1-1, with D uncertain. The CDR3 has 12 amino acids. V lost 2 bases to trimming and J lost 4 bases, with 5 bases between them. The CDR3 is CASSLSPTEAFF. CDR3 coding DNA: TGTGCCAGCAGTTTATCCCCCACTGAAGCTTTCTTT.

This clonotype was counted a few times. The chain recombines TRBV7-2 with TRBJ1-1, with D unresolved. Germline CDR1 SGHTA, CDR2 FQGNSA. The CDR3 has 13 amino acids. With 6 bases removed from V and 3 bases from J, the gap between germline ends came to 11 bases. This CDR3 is CASSSGWDTEAFF. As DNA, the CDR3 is TGTGCCAGCAGTTCCGGGTGGGACACTGAAGCTTTCTTT. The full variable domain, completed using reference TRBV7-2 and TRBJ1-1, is GAGVSQSPSNKVTEKGKDVELRCDPISGHTALYWYRQSLGQGLEFLIYFQGNSAPDKSGLPSDRFSAERTGGSVSTLTIQRTQQEDSAVYLCASSSGWDTEAFFGQGTRLTVV.

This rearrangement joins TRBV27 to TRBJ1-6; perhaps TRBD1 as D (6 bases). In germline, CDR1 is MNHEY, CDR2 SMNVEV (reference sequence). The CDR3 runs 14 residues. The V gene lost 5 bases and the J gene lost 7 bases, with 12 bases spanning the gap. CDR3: CASSLWTENSPLHF. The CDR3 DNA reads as TGTGCCAGCAGTCTATGGACAGAGAATTCACCCCTCCACTTT.